Following are 19 T cell receptor beta chains from one sample sequenced in a study of technical replicates of blood from a handful of donors. The data were produced by immunoSEQ multiplex PCR, yet TCRdb's version contains in-frame clones alone and is incomplete. The table includes some 70,000 clones, under 98% detected once. What was sequenced was T cells isolated from PBMCs. All receptors come from a human donor in good health.

This clone was seen only once. The chain has TRBV6-5 and TRBJ1-4, with D possibly matching TRBD1 (5 bases). There are 13 residues in the CDR3. The V gene's germline CDR1 is MNHEY and CDR2 SVGAGI. V was shortened by 4 bases and J by 8 bases, with 11 bases between the two germline ends. The CDR3 reads CASSWGGDEKLFF. DNA for the CDR3: TGTGCCAGCAGTTGGGGAGGGGACGAAAAACTGTTTTTT.

This chain joins TRBV30 and TRBJ2-1; D perhaps matches TRBD1 (6 bases). Looked up from germline, CDR1 is GTSNPN and CDR2 is SVGIG (reference sequence). This CDR3 has 17 residues. Trimming stripped 1 base from V and 8 bases from J, with 24 bases between. The CDR3 loop reads CAWSGTLQGHFPDEQFF. CDR3 in DNA: TGTGCCTGGAGTGGGACGCTACAGGGTCATTTCCCTGATGAGCAGTTCTTC.

This chain links TRBV5-4 with TRBJ1-5; the D gene is possibly TRBD1 (6 bases). Between the trimmed V and J ends, which lost 2 bases and 4 bases, there was a span of 13 bases. This CDR3 region has 15 residues. Germline loops: CDR1 SGHNT, CDR2 YYREEE (reference sequence). CDR3 in DNA: TGTGCCAGCAGCTTTCACGGGGGGGCTAATCAGCCCCAGCATTTT. The encoded protein is CASSFHGGANQPQHF.

V gene TRBV18 combines with J gene TRBJ1-5; no definite D call. The CDR3 is made up of 14 amino acids. V was shortened by 2 bases and J by 3 bases, with 8 bases between the two germline ends. The germline V gene has CDR1 KGHSH and CDR2 LQKENI. CDR3 nucleotide sequence: TGTGCCAGCTCACCAGCGGGTACCAATCAGCCCCAGCATTTT. Protein product: CASSPAGTNQPQHF.

This clone was seen more than once but under ten times. The CDR3 spells CASSQGQGWTEAFF. The CDR3 bases are TGTGCCAGCAGCCAAGGGCAGGGTTGGACTGAAGCTTTCTTT. V and J are TRBV14 and TRBJ1-1, with a tentative D call TRBD1 (5 bases). Germline V gives CDR1 SGHDN, CDR2 FVKESK. V dropped 1 base and J dropped 5 bases, with 11 bases sitting between them. The CDR3 sequence is 14 residues long.

The DNA of the CDR3 is TGCGCCAGCAGCCAAGTCTGGACACCGAACACTGAAGCTTTCTTT. Its translation: CASSQVWTPNTEAFF. The genes are TRBV4-3 and TRBJ1-1; D is perhaps TRBD1 (5 bases). V was clipped by 1 base and J by 1 base, with 10 bases between them. Germline CDR1 LGHNA, CDR2 YSLEER. The CDR3 is 15 residues long.

The table lists this clone with a few counts. The CDR3 is CASSRSQTNYGYTF. CDR3 nucleotide sequence: TGTGCCAGCAGCCGTTCTCAGACTAACTATGGCTACACCTTC. The chain is built from TRBV7-2 and TRBJ1-2; D remains unclear. V dropped 5 bases and J dropped 0 bases, with 10 bases sitting between them. The CDR3 is 14 residues long. Per the germline V gene, CDR1 is SGHTA and CDR2 is FQGNSA. The variable domain in full, completed from reference TRBV7-2 and TRBJ1-2, reads GAGVSQSPSNKVTEKGKDVELRCDPISGHTALYWYRQSLGQGLEFLIYFQGNSAPDKSGLPSDRFSAERTGGSVSTLTIQRTQQEDSAVYLCASSRSQTNYGYTFGSGTRLTVV.

This rearrangement joins TRBV5-1 to TRBJ1-2; 7 bases fit TRBD1. The CDR3 totals 15 residues. After removal of 0 bases from V and 6 bases from J, the junction contained 8 bases not matched to a gene. The V gene's germline CDR1 is SGHRS and CDR2 YFSETQ. In DNA, the CDR3 is TGCGCCAGCAGCTTGGAAGTGACAGGGATCGATGGCTACACCTTC. It specifies CASSLEVTGIDGYTF.

The V and J genes are TRBV6-5 and TRBJ2-7; 7 positions agree with TRBD1. CDR1 and CDR2 from the germline V gene are MNHEY and SVGAGI. Losses at the gene ends were 4 bases for V and 3 bases for J; bases not matched to a gene: 6. The CDR3 consists of 14 residues. DNA of the CDR3: TGTGCCAGCAGTTCTCCGGGACAGATCTACGAGCAGTACTTC. This gives the protein CASSSPGQIYEQYF.

This chain uses TRBV19 with TRBJ2-3; D possibly corresponds to TRBD1 (6 bases). The CDR3 is 15 amino acids. Between the trimmed V and J ends, which lost 10 bases and 4 bases, there was a span of 21 bases. Germline CDR1 LNHDA, CDR2 SQIVND (reference sequence). CDR3 region: CATTWTDDGPDTQYF. CDR3 DNA sequence: TGTGCCACCACTTGGACAGACGATGGCCCAGATACGCAGTATTTT.

The V and J genes are TRBV19 and TRBJ1-5; 9 nucleotides line up with TRBD1. Germline V gene sequence: CDR1 LNHDA, CDR2 SQIVND (reference sequence). V was clipped by 3 bases and J by 4 bases; unmatched bases: 10. CDR3 length equals 17 residues. CDR3 region: CASSILARTGANQPQHF. DNA for the CDR3: TGTGCCAGTAGTATCCTCGCTCGGACAGGGGCTAATCAGCCCCAGCATTTT.

The V gene is TRBV5-4, the J gene TRBJ1-2; D is unresolved. Germline CDR1 SGHNT, CDR2 YYREEE (reference sequence). V was trimmed by 2 bases and J by 5 bases, leaving 10 bases between them. CDR3 length: 13 amino acids. The CDR3 loop is CASSFDGNYGYTF. The CDR3 DNA reads as TGTGCCAGCAGCTTCGACGGGAATTATGGCTACACCTTC.

V gene TRBV4-1 combines with J gene TRBJ2-1; the match to TRBD2 covers 10 bases. CDR3 length equals 14 residues. Germline-derived CDR1 and CDR2 are MGHRA and YSYEKL. V lost 6 bases to trimming and J lost 8 bases; unmatched junction nucleotides: 7. CDR3 sequence: CASRVLAGVDEQFF. The CDR3 bases are TGCGCCAGCAGGGTTCTAGCGGGAGTGGATGAGCAGTTCTTC.

This clone occurred once. The CDR3 DNA sequence: TGTGCCAGCTCCCCCGGGCAGGGATGGAATGAGCAGTTCTTC. Translation gives CASSPGQGWNEQFF. This chain joins TRBV2 and TRBJ2-1; a weak D match, TRBD1 (5 bases). In germline, CDR1 is SNHLY, CDR2 FYNNEI. This CDR3 has 14 amino acids. The V end was cut by 8 bases, the J end by 7 bases, with 18 bases between. Based on the CDR3 plus reference TRBV2 and TRBJ2-1, the full variable domain is EPEVTQTPSHQVTQMGQEVILRCVPISNHLYFYWYRQILGQKVEFLVSFYNNEISEKSEIFDDQFSVERPDGSNFTLKIRSTKLEDSAMYFCASSPGQGWNEQFFGPGTRLTVL.

The chain recombines TRBV29-1 with TRBJ1-4, with TRBD1 as a possible D gene (5 bases). Germline V gene lookup returns CDR1 SQVTM and CDR2 ANQGSEA. Trimming took 7 bases from V and 4 from J, leaving 13 bases between them. CDR3 length: 13 residues. The CDR3 bases are TGCAGCGCCCGCGGGGGGATTAATGAAAAACTGTTTTTT. Amino acids: CSARGGINEKLFF.

The rearrangement links TRBV5-1 to TRBJ2-1; 7 bases fit TRBD1. The CDR3 sequence is 14 residues long. With 4 bases clipped from V and 8 bases from J, the junction kept 9 bases outside the gene matches. CDR1 is SGHRS, CDR2 YFSETQ, per germline. CDR3 DNA sequence: TGCGCCAGCAGCACGCCCGACAGGGTAGATGAGCAGTTCTTC. The encoded protein is CASSTPDRVDEQFF. The variable domain in full, completed from reference TRBV5-1 and TRBJ2-1, reads KAGVTQTPRYLIKTRGQQVTLSCSPISGHRSVSWYQQTPGQGLQFLFEYFSETQRNKGNFPGRFSGRQFSNSRSEMNVSTLELGDSALYLCASSTPDRVDEQFFGPGTRLTVL.

The chain uses TRBV25-1 and TRBJ1-5; perhaps TRBD1 as D (6 bases). The CDR3 contains 12 residues. Germline assignment: CDR1 MGHDK and CDR2 SYGVNS. V dropped 5 bases and J dropped 10 bases, with 12 bases sitting between them. The CDR3 nucleotides are TGTGCCAGCAGTATCCTGGGGACACCCCAGCATTTT. Its protein product is CASSILGTPQHF. Based on the CDR3 plus reference TRBV25-1 and TRBJ1-5, the full variable domain is EADIYQTPRYLVIGTGKKITLECSQTMGHDKMYWYQQDPGMELHLIHYSYGVNSTEKGDLSSESTVSRIRTEHFPLTLESARPSHTSQYLCASSILGTPQHFGDGTRLSIL.

The chain carries TRBV27 and TRBJ2-2; 13 bases line up with TRBD2. The V gene's germline CDR1 is MNHEY and CDR2 SMNVEV (reference sequence). V lost 5 bases, J lost 0 bases, and 6 bases stayed unmatched. This CDR3 region has 18 residues. The CDR3 spells CASSLGLAGYSNTGELFF. DNA for the CDR3: TGTGCCAGCAGTCTGGGACTAGCGGGATATTCGAACACCGGGGAGCTGTTTTTT.

V gene TRBV11-3 combines with J gene TRBJ1-1; the match to TRBD1 covers 7 bases. Unmatched junction bases numbered 9, after V lost 6 bases and J lost 11 bases. The CDR3 spans 12 residues. CDR1 and CDR2 (germline): SGHNT, YENEEA. The CDR3 DNA reads as TGTGCCAGCAGAAGGGTACAGGGGTCCGCTTTCTTT. Protein sequence: CASRRVQGSAFF. Drawing the rest from reference TRBV11-3 and TRBJ1-1, the complete variable domain is EAGVVQSPRYKIIEKKQPVAFWCNPISGHNTLYWYLQNLGQGPELLIRYENEEAVDDSQLPKDRFSAERLKGVDSTLKIQPAELGDSAVYLCASRRVQGSAFFGQGTRLTVV.